One T cell receptor (beta chain) is described in this entry. Antigen: not known. The data belong to a study of cytomegalovirus exposure and HLA in healthy donors. Regarding the study as a whole: In an earlier analysis, in some 500 donors, most V segments appeared productive either ~87% or ~30% of the time. CMV serostatus alone was available as immune exposure information.

PCR primers comprised 60 Vbeta and 13 Jbeta primers. Some clones are missing from TCRdb's copy, which holds only in-frame ones; the method was immunoSEQ multiplex PCR. The sample lists 170,000 or so clones, roughly 82% occurring once. With V trimmed by 1 base and J by 6 bases, 9 bases remained unmatched. This CDR3 has 15 residues. The germline V gene encodes CDR1 SGHTA and CDR2 FQGNSA. Sequenced: PBMCs. The TCR comes from a man aged 50 or older in good health and CMV-seropositive. The V and J genes are TRBV7-2 and TRBJ2-7; 7 bases match TRBD2. The CDR3 DNA is TGTGCCAGCAGCTTAGACTCCGGGAGGCTATCCGAGCAGTACTTC. Translated, it gives CASSLDSGRLSEQYF.